This is a list of T cell receptor beta chains from one sample in a study of blood T cell repertoires in COVID-19. Data came from immunoSEQ multiplex PCR; TCRdb stores just in-frame clones and leaves some out. This table has fewer than 120,000 clones, about 85% appearing once. The sample taken for sequencing was peripheral blood. The receptors derive from a human donor in a cohort sampled during active COVID-19. CDR3s include the opening cysteine and the closing phenylalanine or tryptophan. D genes are given only for firm matches. Expanded clones are given a class, and other clones once, few, many or no size at all.

size: .; D: .; V: TRBV28; J: TRBJ2-7; DNA: TGTGCCAGCAGTTTAGCGGGACCCTACGAGCAGTACTTC; CDR3: CASSLAGPYEQYF
size: .; D: TRBD2; V: TRBV28; J: TRBJ2-1; DNA: TGTGCCAGCAGTCTTACGACTAGCGGGTCCGACAATGAGCAGTTCTTC; CDR3: CASSLTTSGSDNEQFF
size: .; D: TRBD1; V: TRBV10-2; J: TRBJ2-3; DNA: TGCGCCAGCAGCAACAGGGGAGATACGCAGTATTTT; CDR3: CASSNRGDTQYF
size: .; D: .; V: TRBV10-3; J: TRBJ2-1; DNA: TGTGCCATCAGTGAGTCGGGGGGGGCGAATGAGCAGTTCTTC; CDR3: CAISESGGANEQFF
size: .; D: TRBD1; V: TRBV3-1/TRBV3-2; J: TRBJ1-5; DNA: TGTGCCAGCAGCCCTGGTGGGGCAGGGGGCTTCAATCAGCCCCAGCATTTT; CDR3: CASSPGGAGGFNQPQHF
size: .; D: .; V: TRBV12-3/TRBV12-4; J: TRBJ1-5; DNA: TGTGCCAGCAGCCATGTCCCTCAGCCCCAGCATTTT; CDR3: CASSHVPQPQHF
size: .; D: .; V: TRBV7-3; J: TRBJ2-2; DNA: TGTGCCAGCAGCTTAGCGTACCATCTTACCGGGGAGCTGTTTTTT; CDR3: CASSLAYHLTGELFF
size: .; D: .; V: TRBV7-2; J: TRBJ1-4; DNA: TGTGCCAGCAGCTTAGGAGGAGCGGGGGGCGGGGAAAAACTGTTTTTT; CDR3: CASSLGGAGGGEKLFF
size: .; D: TRBD1; V: TRBV6-5; J: TRBJ1-2; DNA: TGTGCCAGCAGCTACGATACGACAGGGGCCTATGGCTACACCTTC; CDR3: CASSYDTTGAYGYTF
size: once; D: TRBD1; V: TRBV28; J: TRBJ1-2; DNA: TGTGCCAGCAGGAGGACAGGGGGCAGTGGCTACACCTTC; CDR3: CASRRTGGSGYTF
size: .; D: TRBD1; V: TRBV29-1; J: TRBJ1-1; DNA: TGCAGCGTTGAGAGGGGGCGAGGCACTGAAGCTTTCTTT; CDR3: CSVERGRGTEAFF
size: .; D: TRBD2; V: TRBV28; J: TRBJ2-1; DNA: TGTGCCAGCAGTTTAGGCGGGGGGAACTACAATGAGCAGTTCTTC; CDR3: CASSLGGGNYNEQFF
size: .; D: .; V: TRBV3-1/TRBV3-2; J: TRBJ2-7; DNA: TGTGCCAGCAGCCCAGGGAACTCCTACGAGCAGTACTTC; CDR3: CASSPGNSYEQYF
size: .; D: TRBD1; V: TRBV29-1; J: TRBJ1-2; DNA: TGCAGCGTTGAAAAGGGACAGGGCTATGGCTACACCTTC; CDR3: CSVEKGQGYGYTF
size: medium-sized; D: TRBD1; V: TRBV27; J: TRBJ2-5; DNA: TGTGCCAGCAGCCGTCCGACAGGGCAAATGGGAGAGACCCAGTACTTC; CDR3: CASSRPTGQMGETQYF
size: .; D: TRBD1; V: TRBV6-5; J: TRBJ2-7; DNA: TGTGCCAGCAGTTACCACCGGGACAGGGTCTCCGAGCAGTACTTC; CDR3: CASSYHRDRVSEQYF
size: .; D: TRBD2; V: TRBV7-2; J: TRBJ2-4; DNA: TGTGCCAGCAGCAAAACACCCTGGACTAGCGGCTCCAAAAACATTCAGTACTTC; CDR3: CASSKTPWTSGSKNIQYF